One and the same sample provided the 5 T cell receptor beta chains below, sequenced in a study of blood T cell repertoires in COVID-19. Clones were read by immunoSEQ multiplex PCR, and TCRdb kept only the in-frame ones, dropping some. The sample shows roughly 68,000 clones, 70% to 90% of them seen only once. The sample comprised peripheral blood. These receptors were taken from a man in his fifties or sixties with acute or convalescent COVID-19.

The chain links TRBV15 to TRBJ2-2; 8 bases agree with TRBD1. The trim removed 1 base at V and 6 bases at J, leaving 4 bases unmatched. This CDR3 has 15 residues. CDR1 LNHNV and CDR2 YYDKDF come from the germline V gene (reference sequence). The CDR3 loop reads CATSRGQGNPGELFF. In DNA, the CDR3 is TGTGCCACCAGCAGAGGACAGGGGAATCCCGGGGAGCTGTTTTTT.

This chain links TRBV5-1 with TRBJ1-2; no clear D. The germline V gene encodes CDR1 SGHRS and CDR2 YFSETQ. Trimming stripped 0 bases from V and 6 bases from J, with 9 bases between. The length of the CDR3 is 13 residues. Written as DNA, the CDR3 is TGCGCCAGCAGCTTGGACGGGTCGGATGGCTACACCTTC. It is translated as CASSLDGSDGYTF.

The V and J genes are TRBV6-5 and TRBJ2-1; 8 bases agree with TRBD1. The germline V gene encodes CDR1 MNHEY and CDR2 SVGAGI. The CDR3 contains 11 residues. Trimming removed 6 bases from V and 13 bases from J; junction bases left unmatched: 5. The CDR3 region is CASSSGGFQFF. CDR3 in DNA: TGTGCCAGCAGCTCAGGGGGCTTTCAGTTCTTC.

The J gene is TRBJ1-5, the V gene TRBV4-1; D remains ambiguous. The germline V gene has CDR1 MGHRA and CDR2 YSYEKL. Trimming took off 2 bases at V and 5 bases at J, with 13 bases between the two ends. The CDR3 is 15 amino acids. The CDR3 protein is CASSQSSVRDQPQHF. Here the CDR3 DNA reads TGCGCCAGCAGCCAATCGTCAGTGAGGGATCAGCCCCAGCATTTT.

The CDR3 sequence: CASSVGQGGYGYTF. In nucleotides, the CDR3 is TGTGCCAGTAGTGTGGGACAGGGAGGCTATGGCTACACCTTC. The rearrangement joins TRBV19 to TRBJ1-2; TRBD1 matches 9 bases. Germline V gene data show CDR1 as LNHDA and CDR2 as SQIVND (reference sequence). Losses at the gene ends were 5 bases for V and 4 bases for J; bases not matched to a gene: 5. The CDR3 covers 14 residues.